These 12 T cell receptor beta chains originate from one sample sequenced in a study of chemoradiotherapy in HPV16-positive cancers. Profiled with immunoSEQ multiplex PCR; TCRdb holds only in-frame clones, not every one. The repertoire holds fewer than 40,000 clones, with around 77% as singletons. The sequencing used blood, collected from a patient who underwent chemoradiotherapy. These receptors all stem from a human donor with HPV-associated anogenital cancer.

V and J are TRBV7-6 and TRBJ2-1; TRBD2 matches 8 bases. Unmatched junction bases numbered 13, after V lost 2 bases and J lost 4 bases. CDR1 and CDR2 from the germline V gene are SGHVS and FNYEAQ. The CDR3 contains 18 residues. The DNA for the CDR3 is TGTGCCAGCAGCTTACGGGGTGGTGGCGGGGGGCGATACAATGAGCAGTTCTTC. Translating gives CASSLRGGGGGRYNEQFF.

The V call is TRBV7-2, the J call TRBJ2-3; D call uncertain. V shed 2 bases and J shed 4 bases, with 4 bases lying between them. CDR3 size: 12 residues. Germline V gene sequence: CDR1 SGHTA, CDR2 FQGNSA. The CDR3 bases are TGTGCCAGCAGCTTAAATGCAGATACGCAGTATTTT. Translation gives CASSLNADTQYF.

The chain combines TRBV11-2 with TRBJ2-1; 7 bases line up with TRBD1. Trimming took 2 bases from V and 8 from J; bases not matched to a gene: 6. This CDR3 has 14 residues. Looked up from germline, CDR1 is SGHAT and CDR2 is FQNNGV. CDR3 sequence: CASSLQTGWDEQFF. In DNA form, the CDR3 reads TGTGCCAGCAGCTTACAGACAGGGTGGGATGAGCAGTTCTTC. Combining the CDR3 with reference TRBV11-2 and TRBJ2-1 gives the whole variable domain EAGVAQSPRYKIIEKRQSVAFWCNPISGHATLYWYQQILGQGPKLLIQFQNNGVVDDSQLPKDRFSAERLKGVDSTLKIQPAKLEDSAVYLCASSLQTGWDEQFFGPGTRLTVL.

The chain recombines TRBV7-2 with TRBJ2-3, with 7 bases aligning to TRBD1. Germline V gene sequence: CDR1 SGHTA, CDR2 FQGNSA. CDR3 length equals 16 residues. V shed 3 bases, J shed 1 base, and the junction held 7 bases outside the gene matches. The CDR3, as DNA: TGTGCCAGCAGCTTCATAACAGGGGTCGGCACAGATACGCAGTATTTT. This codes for CASSFITGVGTDTQYF.

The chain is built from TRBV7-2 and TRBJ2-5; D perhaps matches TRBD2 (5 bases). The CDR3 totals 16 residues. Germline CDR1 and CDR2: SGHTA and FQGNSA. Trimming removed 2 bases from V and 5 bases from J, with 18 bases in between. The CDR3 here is CASSLISGVGEETQYF. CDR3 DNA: TGTGCCAGCAGCTTAATATCCGGGGTGGGAGAGGAGACCCAGTACTTC.

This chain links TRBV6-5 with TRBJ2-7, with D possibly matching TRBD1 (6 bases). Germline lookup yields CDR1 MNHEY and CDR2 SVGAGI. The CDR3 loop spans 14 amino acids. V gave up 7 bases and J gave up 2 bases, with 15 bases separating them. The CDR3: CASTQFRGTYEQYF. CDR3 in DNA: TGTGCCAGCACCCAATTCAGGGGAACCTACGAGCAGTACTTC.

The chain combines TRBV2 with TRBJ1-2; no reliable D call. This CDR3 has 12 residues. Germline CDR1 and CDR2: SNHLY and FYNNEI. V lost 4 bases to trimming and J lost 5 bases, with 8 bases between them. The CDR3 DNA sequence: TGTGCCAGCAGTGGTGGGCTGTATGGCTACACCTTC. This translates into CASSGGLYGYTF.

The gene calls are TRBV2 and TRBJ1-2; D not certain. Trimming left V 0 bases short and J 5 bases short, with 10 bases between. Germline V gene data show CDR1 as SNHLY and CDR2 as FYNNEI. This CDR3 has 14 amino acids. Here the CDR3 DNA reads TGTGCCAGCAGTGAAGCTGCTGGTGGTTATGGCTACACCTTC. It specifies CASSEAAGGYGYTF.

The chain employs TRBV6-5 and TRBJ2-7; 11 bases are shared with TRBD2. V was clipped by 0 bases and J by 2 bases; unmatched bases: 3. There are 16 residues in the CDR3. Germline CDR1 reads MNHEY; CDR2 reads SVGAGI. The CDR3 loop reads CASSYSGTSGTYEQYF. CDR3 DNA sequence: TGTGCCAGCAGTTACTCAGGGACTAGCGGAACCTACGAGCAGTACTTC.

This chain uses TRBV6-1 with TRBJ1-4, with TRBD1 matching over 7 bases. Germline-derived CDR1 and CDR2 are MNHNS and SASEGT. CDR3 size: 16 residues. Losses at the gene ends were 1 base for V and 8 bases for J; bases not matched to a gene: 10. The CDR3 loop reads CASSEGPQGSGEKLFF. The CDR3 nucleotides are TGTGCCAGCAGTGAAGGGCCACAGGGGAGTGGGGAAAAACTGTTTTTT.

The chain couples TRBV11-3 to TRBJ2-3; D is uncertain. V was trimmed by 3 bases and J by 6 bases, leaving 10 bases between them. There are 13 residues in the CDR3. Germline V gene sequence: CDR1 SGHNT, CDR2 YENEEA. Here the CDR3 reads CASSFSGTDTQYF. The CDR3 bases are TGTGCCAGCAGCTTCTCTGGTACGGATACGCAGTATTTT.

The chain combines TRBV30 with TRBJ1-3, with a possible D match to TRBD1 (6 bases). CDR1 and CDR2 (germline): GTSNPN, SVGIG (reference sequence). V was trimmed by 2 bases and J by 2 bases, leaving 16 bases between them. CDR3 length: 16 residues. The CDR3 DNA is TGTGCCTGGAGTATGAACAGGGCTCGAACTGGAAACACCATATATTTT. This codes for CAWSMNRARTGNTIYF.